This T cell receptor (beta chain) was documented in a study of blood T cell repertoires in COVID-19. Study-level information: Acute and convalescent COVID-19 specimens originated in the United States, Italy and Spain.

Generated by immunoSEQ multiplex PCR, the TCRdb table keeps only in-frame clones and is missing some. The sample lists about 140,000 clones; 70% to 90% were seen once. V shed 6 bases, J shed 10 bases, and the junction held 12 bases outside the gene matches. The germline V gene encodes CDR1 MGHDK and CDR2 SYGVNS. This CDR3 spans 15 amino acids. The sequenced sample consisted of peripheral blood. The chain links TRBV25-1 to TRBJ1-1, with 12 bases that match TRBD1. This clonotype originated in a man aged 50-59 years with acute or convalescent COVID-19. The CDR3 loop is CASSLGQGAPVRAFF. Written as DNA, the CDR3 is TGTGCCAGCAGCCTGGGACAGGGGGCGCCGGTCAGAGCTTTCTTT.